Each of the 15 T cell receptor beta chains below was sequenced from the same sample in a study of cytomegalovirus exposure and HLA in healthy donors. Primers: 60 Vbeta forward and 13 Jbeta reverse. Sequencing used immunoSEQ multiplex PCR; TCRdb keeps in-frame clones, though not all of them. Found here are roughly 100,000 clones, roughly 13% of them singletons; the top ten hold more than 15%. Sequenced sample: PBMCs. These receptors were collected from a man in his forties or fifties in good health and CMV-seropositive.

This clone was detected only once. The rearrangement joins TRBV9 to TRBJ2-7; no clear D. The CDR3 sequence is 14 residues long. V shed 0 bases and J shed 3 bases, with 10 bases lying between them. In germline, CDR1 is SGDLS, CDR2 YYNGEE. CDR3 sequence: CASSVEPLGYEQYF. CDR3 in DNA: TGTGCCAGCAGCGTAGAGCCGCTCGGCTACGAGCAGTACTTC.

Only one count was recorded for this clone. The chain is built from TRBV19 and TRBJ1-1; 9 bases map to TRBD1. V lost 4 bases to trimming and J lost 8 bases; unmatched junction nucleotides: 14. Germline CDR1 reads LNHDA; CDR2 reads SQIVND (reference sequence). The CDR3 has 16 residues. The CDR3 bases are TGTGCCAGTAGTACGAGAACCGGGACAGGGACACTAGAAGCTTTCTTT. Protein product: CASSTRTGTGTLEAFF.

The chain couples TRBV19 to TRBJ1-5; 8 bases line up with TRBD1. The CDR3 runs 15 residues. Losses at the gene ends were 5 bases for V and 8 bases for J; bases not matched to a gene: 11. Germline CDR1 LNHDA, CDR2 SQIVND (reference sequence). Here the CDR3 DNA reads TGTGCCAGTAGTGACGGGGCAGGGGGCAAGGAGCCCCAGCATTTT. It is translated as CASSDGAGGKEPQHF. Together with reference TRBV19 and TRBJ1-5, the CDR3 gives the full variable domain: DGGITQSPKYLFRKEGQNVTLSCEQNLNHDAMYWYRQDPGQGLRLIYYSQIVNDFQKGDIAEGYSVSREKKESFPLTVTSAQKNPTAFYLCASSDGAGGKEPQHFGDGTRLSIL.

The J gene is TRBJ1-1, the V gene TRBV18, with D possibly being TRBD1 (6 bases). V shed 2 bases and J shed 4 bases, with 11 bases lying between them. The CDR3 loop spans 14 amino acids. CDR1 and CDR2 (germline): KGHSH, LQKENI. The CDR3 nucleotides read TGTGCCAGCTCACCAAGCAGGGGCGGCACTGAAGCTTTCTTT. The encoded protein is CASSPSRGGTEAFF.

This clone was seen more than once but under ten times. The chain links TRBV2 to TRBJ2-7; 10 nucleotides line up with TRBD1. V gave up 6 bases and J gave up 5 bases; unmatched junction bases: 4. The germline gives CDR1 SNHLY, CDR2 FYNNEI. The CDR3 length is 13 residues. The CDR3 DNA reads as TGTGCCAGCAGGGGGACAGGGGACCACGAGCAGTACTTC. This translates into CASRGTGDHEQYF. The whole variable domain, remainder taken from reference TRBV2 and TRBJ2-7, is EPEVTQTPSHQVTQMGQEVILRCVPISNHLYFYWYRQILGQKVEFLVSFYNNEISEKSEIFDDQFSVERPDGSNFTLKIRSTKLEDSAMYFCASRGTGDHEQYFGPGTRLTVT.

There are a few counts of this clone. At one boundary the junction diverges from the germline segment, which might be a read error. V gene TRBV14 combines with J gene TRBJ1-2; 7 positions agree with TRBD1. Germline V gene sequence: CDR1 SGHDN, CDR2 FVKESK. CDR3 size: 13 residues. CDR3 sequence reads: CASSHGTVYGSTF. CDR3 DNA: TGTGCCAGCAGCCACGGGACAGTCTATGGCTCCACCTTC.

The J gene is TRBJ1-1, the V gene TRBV6-1, with D unclear. Germline CDR1 is MNHNS and CDR2 is SASEGT. V lost 1 base, J lost 0 bases, and 9 bases lay in between. The CDR3 extends over 15 amino acids. CDR3 bases: TGTGCCAGCAGTGAAGGTCCGGGGTTGAACACTGAAGCTTTCTTT. This encodes CASSEGPGLNTEAFF.

The chain carries TRBV2 and TRBJ2-7; tentative D call: TRBD1 (5 bases). CDR3 length equals 17 residues. The germline V gene encodes CDR1 SNHLY and CDR2 FYNNEI. With 4 bases removed from V and 2 bases from J, the gap between germline ends came to 21 bases. CDR3 loop: CASSVTNGHLWAYEQYF. CDR3 bases: TGTGCCAGCAGTGTCACCAATGGACATCTTTGGGCCTACGAGCAGTACTTC.

The gene calls are TRBV27 and TRBJ2-7; 13 nucleotides agree with TRBD2. The length of the CDR3 is 12 residues. Germline loops: CDR1 MNHEY, CDR2 SMNVEV (reference sequence). V trimming: 6 bases; J trimming: 11 bases; junction bases outside the gene matches: 4. The CDR3 loop is CASRGLAGSEYF. CDR3 nucleotide sequence: TGTGCCAGCAGGGGACTAGCGGGAAGTGAGTACTTC.

J is TRBJ2-3 and V is TRBV5-8; TRBD2 aligns across 11 bases. The germline V gene has CDR1 SGHTS and CDR2 YDEGEE. Germline trimming cut 2 bases from V and 1 base from J; bases unmatched to any gene: 6. This CDR3 has 17 amino acids. DNA for the CDR3: TGTGCCAGCAGCTTTAAACTAGCGGGAGTGGGCACAGATACGCAGTATTTT. It is translated as CASSFKLAGVGTDTQYF.

V is TRBV5-1 and J is TRBJ2-5, with D perhaps matching TRBD2 (5 bases). The CDR3 runs 14 residues. Germline-derived CDR1 and CDR2 are SGHRS and YFSETQ. V was cut by 2 bases and J by 2 bases, with 10 bases left in between. In DNA form, the CDR3 reads TGCGCCAGCAGCTTCAGCGGAAATCAAGAGACCCAGTACTTC. It is translated as CASSFSGNQETQYF.

This clone showed up just once. The V call is TRBV6-1, the J call TRBJ2-3; D is possibly TRBD2 (7 bases). V was clipped by 1 base and J by 2 bases, with 13 bases between them. The CDR3 covers 16 residues. The germline V gene has CDR1 MNHNS and CDR2 SASEGT. CDR3 region: CASSEDRGANTDTQYF. CDR3 DNA: TGTGCCAGCAGTGAAGACCGGGGGGCAAACACAGATACGCAGTATTTT.

This clone was seen a handful of times. The gene calls are TRBV9 and TRBJ1-1; TRBD1 matches 7 bases. This CDR3 has 13 amino acids. After removal of 0 bases from V and 5 bases from J, the junction contained 1 base not matched to a gene. Germline CDR1 reads SGDLS; CDR2 reads YYNGEE. CDR3 sequence (DNA): TGTGCCAGCAGCGTAGTGACAGGGACTGAAGCTTTCTTT. It yields the protein CASSVVTGTEAFF.

This clone showed up just a few times. This chain links TRBV19 with TRBJ1-1; TRBD1 is a possible D gene (5 bases). V lost 6 bases and J 5 bases, leaving 22 bases between the germline ends. From germline, CDR1 is LNHDA and CDR2 SQIVND (reference sequence). This CDR3 is built from 16 residues. In nucleotides, the CDR3 is TGTGCCAGTAGCCCCGTGGGGACGGGGGGAGGAACTGAAGCTTTCTTT. Its protein product is CASSPVGTGGGTEAFF.

The chain uses TRBV5-1 and TRBJ1-2; perhaps TRBD1 as D (5 bases). Germline values: CDR1 SGHRS, CDR2 YFSETQ. The CDR3 has 13 residues. V was cut by 0 bases and J by 7 bases, with 10 bases left in between. For the CDR3, the DNA is TGCGCCAGCAGCTTGGGTCAGGGTAGTGGCTACACCTTC. Translated, it gives CASSLGQGSGYTF.